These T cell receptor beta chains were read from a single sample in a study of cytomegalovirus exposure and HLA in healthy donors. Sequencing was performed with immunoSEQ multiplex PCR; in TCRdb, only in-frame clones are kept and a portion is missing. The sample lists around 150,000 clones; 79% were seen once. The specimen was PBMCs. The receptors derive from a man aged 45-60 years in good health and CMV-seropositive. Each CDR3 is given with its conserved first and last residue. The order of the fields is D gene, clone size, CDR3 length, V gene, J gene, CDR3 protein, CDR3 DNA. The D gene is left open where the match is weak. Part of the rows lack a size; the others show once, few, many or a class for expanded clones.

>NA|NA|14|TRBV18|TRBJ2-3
CASSPPGGHGTQYF
TGTGCCAGCTCACCACCTGGGGGCCATGGTACGCAGTATTTT
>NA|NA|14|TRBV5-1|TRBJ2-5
CASSSGQVQETQYF
TGCGCCAGCAGCTCAGGGCAGGTACAAGAGACCCAGTACTTC
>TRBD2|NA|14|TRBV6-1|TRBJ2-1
CASSTGTSGNEQFF
TGTGCCAGCAGTACCGGGACTAGCGGGAATGAGCAGTTCTTC
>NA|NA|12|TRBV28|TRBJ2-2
CASLSGPGELFF
TGTGCCAGCCTGTCCGGTCCCGGGGAGCTGTTTTTT
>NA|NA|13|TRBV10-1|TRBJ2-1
CASSKQGYNEQFF
TGCGCCAGCTCGAAACAGGGCTACAATGAGCAGTTCTTC
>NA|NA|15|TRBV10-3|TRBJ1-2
CAISVRTVGDRGYTF
TGTGCCATCAGTGTGAGGACAGTCGGGGATCGTGGCTACACCTTC
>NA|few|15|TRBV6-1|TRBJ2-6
CSSRPESYGANVLTF
TGTTCCAGCAGGCCCGAGAGCTATGGGGCCAACGTCCTGACTTTC
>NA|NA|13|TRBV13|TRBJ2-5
CASRGASGGTQYF
TGTGCCAGCAGAGGGGCCTCAGGCGGGACCCAGTACTTC
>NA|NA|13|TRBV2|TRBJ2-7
CASSDFVSYEQYF
TGTGCCAGCAGTGATTTCGTCTCCTACGAGCAGTACTTC
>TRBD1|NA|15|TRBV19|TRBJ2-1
CASSRSAQGLNEQFF
TGTGCCAGTAGTAGAAGCGCACAGGGGTTGAATGAGCAGTTCTTC
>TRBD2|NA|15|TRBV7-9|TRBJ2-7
CSSSLAGLDVVEQYF
TGTTCCAGCAGCTTAGCGGGGCTGGACGTTGTCGAGCAGTACTTC
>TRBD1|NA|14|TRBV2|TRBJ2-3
CASRIGQGADTQYF
TGTGCCAGCAGAATCGGACAGGGGGCAGATACGCAGTATTTT
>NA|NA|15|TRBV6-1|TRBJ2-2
CASKGRDTNTGELVF
TGTGCCAGCAAAGGGAGGGACACGAACACCGGGGAGCTGGTTTTT
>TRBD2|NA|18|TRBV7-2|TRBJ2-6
CASSFKISGASGANVLTF
TGTGCCAGCAGCTTTAAAATTAGCGGGGCCTCTGGGGCCAACGTCCTGACTTTC
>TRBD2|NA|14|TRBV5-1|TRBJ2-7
CASSVGTSGIEQYF
TGCGCCAGCAGCGTCGGGACTAGCGGGATTGAGCAGTACTTC
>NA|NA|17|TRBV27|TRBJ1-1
CASSTAWGGEENTEAFF
TGTGCCAGCAGTACGGCTTGGGGGGGCGAAGAGAACACTGAAGCTTTCTTT
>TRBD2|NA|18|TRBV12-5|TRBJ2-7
CASGNPPGLAGGSYEQYF
TGTGCTAGTGGTAACCCACCGGGACTAGCGGGAGGGTCCTACGAGCAGTACTTC
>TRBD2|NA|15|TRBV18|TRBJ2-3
CASSPGLAGENTQYF
TGTGCCAGCTCACCAGGACTAGCGGGAGAGAATACGCAGTATTTT
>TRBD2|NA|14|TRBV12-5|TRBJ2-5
CASSKAGGFETQYF
TGTGCTAGTTCTAAGGCGGGAGGGTTCGAGACCCAGTACTTC
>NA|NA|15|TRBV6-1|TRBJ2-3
CASSEAGSTTDTQYF
TGTGCCAGCAGTGAAGCAGGGAGCACCACAGATACGCAGTATTTT
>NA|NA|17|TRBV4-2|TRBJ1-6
CASSQDLGGRANSPLHF
TGTGCCAGCAGCCAAGATCTCGGTGGCAGGGCTAATTCACCCCTCCACTTT
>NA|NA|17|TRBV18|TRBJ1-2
CASSPTQGQRSNYGYTF
TGTGCCAGCTCACCTACACAAGGACAGAGATCCAACTATGGCTACACCTTC
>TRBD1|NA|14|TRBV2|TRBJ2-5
CASSPGQGQETQYF
TGTGCCAGCAGCCCGGGACAGGGTCAAGAGACCCAGTACTTC
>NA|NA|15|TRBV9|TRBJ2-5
CASSVGQQAGETQYF
TGTGCCAGCAGCGTAGGACAGCAGGCAGGAGAGACCCAGTACTTC
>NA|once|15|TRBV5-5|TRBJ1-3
CASSTSGGSGNTIYF
TGTGCCAGCAGTACCTCGGGGGGTTCCGGAAACACCATATATTTT
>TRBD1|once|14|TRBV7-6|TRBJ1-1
CASSLAGQFTEAFF
TGTGCCAGCAGCCTTGCGGGACAGTTTACTGAAGCTTTCTTT
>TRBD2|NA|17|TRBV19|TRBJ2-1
CASSIGLAGGPGNEQFF
TGTGCCAGTAGTATAGGGTTAGCGGGAGGGCCGGGAAATGAGCAGTTCTTC
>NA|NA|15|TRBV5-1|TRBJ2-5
CASSLGATRRETQYF
TGCGCCAGCAGCTTGGGGGCGACGCGCCGAGAGACCCAGTACTTC
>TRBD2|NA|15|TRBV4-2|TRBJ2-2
CASSQVAGRSGELFF
TGTGCCAGCAGCCAAGTAGCGGGACGGTCCGGGGAGCTGTTTTTT
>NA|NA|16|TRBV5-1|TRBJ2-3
CASSLAPSGRTDTQYF
TGCGCCAGCAGCTTGGCTCCGAGCGGCCGCACAGATACGCAGTATTTT
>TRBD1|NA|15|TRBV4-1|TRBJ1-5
CASSPGTGDFQPQHF
TGCGCCAGCAGCCCAGGGACAGGGGATTTTCAGCCCCAGCATTTT
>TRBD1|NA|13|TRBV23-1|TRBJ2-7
CAKDRGCHYEQYF
TGCGCCAAAGACAGGGGATGTCACTACGAGCAGTACTTC
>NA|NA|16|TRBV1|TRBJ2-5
CTSSHPQWRERKTQYF
TGCACCAGCAGCCACCCTCAGTGGAGGGAGAGAAAGACCCAGTACTTC
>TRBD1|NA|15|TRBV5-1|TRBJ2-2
CASSPGQGTAGELFF
TGCGCCAGCAGCCCGGGACAGGGTACTGCCGGGGAGCTGTTTTTT
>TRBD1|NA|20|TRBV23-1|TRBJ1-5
CASSQWGEGQGAGRNQPQHF
TGCGCCAGCAGTCAATGGGGGGAGGGACAGGGGGCCGGTCGCAATCAGCCCCAGCATTTT
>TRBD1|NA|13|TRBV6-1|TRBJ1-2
CASSDGQVLGYTF
TGTGCCAGCAGTGACGGACAGGTTCTTGGCTACACCTTC
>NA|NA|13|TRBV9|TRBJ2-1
CASSVSSSNEQFF
TGTGCCAGCAGCGTAAGTAGCTCCAATGAGCAGTTCTTC
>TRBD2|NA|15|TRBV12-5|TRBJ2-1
CASGLPRAGNNEQFF
TGTGCTAGTGGTTTGCCACGAGCGGGGAACAATGAGCAGTTCTTC
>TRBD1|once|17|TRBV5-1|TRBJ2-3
CASSSGQGLASTDTQYF
TGCGCCAGCAGCTCCGGACAGGGCTTAGCGTCTACAGATACGCAGTATTTT
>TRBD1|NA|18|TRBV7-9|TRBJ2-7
CASSLLPFGTGEKGEQYF
TGTGCCAGCAGCTTGCTTCCCTTCGGGACAGGGGAAAAGGGCGAGCAGTACTTC
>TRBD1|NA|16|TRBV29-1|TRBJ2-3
CSVEPYRGRSSDTQYF
TGCAGCGTTGAGCCATACAGGGGTAGATCCTCAGATACGCAGTATTTT
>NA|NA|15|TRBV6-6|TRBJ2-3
CASSRDRSVTDTQYF
TGTGCCAGCAGCCGCGACAGGAGCGTCACAGATACGCAGTATTTT